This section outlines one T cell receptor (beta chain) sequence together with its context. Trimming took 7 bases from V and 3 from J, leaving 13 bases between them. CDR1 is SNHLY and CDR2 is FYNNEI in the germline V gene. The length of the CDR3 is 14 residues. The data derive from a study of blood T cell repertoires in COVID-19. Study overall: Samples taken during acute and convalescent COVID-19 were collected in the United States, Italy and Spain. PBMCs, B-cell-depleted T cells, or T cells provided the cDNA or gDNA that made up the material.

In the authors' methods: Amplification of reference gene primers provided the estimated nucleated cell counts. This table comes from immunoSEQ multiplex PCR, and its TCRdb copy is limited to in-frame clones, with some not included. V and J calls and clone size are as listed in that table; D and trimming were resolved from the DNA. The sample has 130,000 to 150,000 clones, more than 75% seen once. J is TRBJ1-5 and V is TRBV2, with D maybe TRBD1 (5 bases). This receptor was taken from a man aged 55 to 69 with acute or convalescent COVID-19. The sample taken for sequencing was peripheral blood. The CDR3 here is CASTLDTTNQPQHF. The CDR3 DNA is TGTGCCAGCACTTTGGACACGACCAATCAGCCCCAGCATTTT.